The next 9 T cell receptor beta chains were all read from a single sample in a study of Graves' ophthalmopathy and Graves' hyperthyroidism. Beta-chain TCR CDR3 regions were amplified from RNA transcripts. Following a first-round RT-PCR that used HTBI primers, a second-round multiplex PCR was carried out. MiXCR was run by TCRdb on the multiplex PCR reads, yielding one entry per CDR3 protein. The sample consists of over 200,000 distinct CDR3 sequences, over 25% of them appearing once. The sample taken for sequencing was peripheral blood. All receptors derive from a man aged 45-65 years with Graves' ophthalmopathy.

In its sample, this clonotype was seen many times. This chain links TRBV6-5 with TRBJ1-1; no firm D call. The V gene's germline CDR1 is MNHEY and CDR2 SVGAGI. The CDR3 contains 14 residues. The ends were cut back, 2 bases at V and 0 bases at J, with 7 bases in the middle. CDR3 sequence: CASSYGVLNTEAFF. The CDR3 DNA is TGTGCCAGCAGTTACGGGGTCCTGAACACTGAAGCTTTCTTT.

Ten or more counts support this clonotype. The CDR3 region is CASSQLRGSYSSGELFF. Written as DNA, the CDR3 is TGTGCCAGCAGCCAGCTGCGAGGGTCTTATTCGTCCGGGGAGCTGTTTTTT. The V and J genes are TRBV28 and TRBJ2-2, with D perhaps matching TRBD2 (5 bases). The V end lost 6 bases, the J end lost 6 bases, and 23 bases lay between the germline ends. This CDR3 spans 17 amino acids. The germline gives CDR1 MDHEN, CDR2 SYDVKM.

About this clonotype itself: The CDR3 ends on some other residue instead of the conserved phenylalanine or tryptophan, so this is likely a read error. The V gene is TRBV6-1, the J gene TRBJ2-5; D tentatively fits TRBD1 or TRBD2 (5 bases each). CDR1 and CDR2 from the germline V gene are MNHNS and SASEGT. V lost 6 bases to trimming and J lost 4 bases, with 21 bases between them. The CDR3 has 16 amino acids. The CDR3 reads CASSPGTADRGETQYL. In DNA, the CDR3 is TGTGCCAGCAGCCCAGGGACCGCTGACCGGGGAGAGACCCAGTACCTC.

This clonotype has ten or more counts. The chain carries TRBV28 and TRBJ2-7; 11 bases fit TRBD1. The CDR3 totals 16 residues. CDR1 and CDR2 from the germline V gene are MDHEN and SYDVKM. The J segment lost 3 bases and the V segment lost 2 bases, leaving 6 bases of the junction unmatched. DNA for the CDR3: TGTGCCAGCAGTTTAACCCCCGGGACAGGGGGCTACGAGCAGTACTTC. As protein: CASSLTPGTGGYEQYF.

V gene TRBV6-1 combines with J gene TRBJ1-2; 7 positions agree with TRBD1. This CDR3 contains 15 residues. Germline trimming cut 8 bases from V and 7 bases from J; bases unmatched to any gene: 16. Germline lookup yields CDR1 MNHNS and CDR2 SASEGT. CDR3 bases: TGTGCCAGCGGTGGCTCCGGGACAGCTGCAACTGGCTACACCTTC. Residues: CASGGSGTAATGYTF.

J is TRBJ1-1 and V is TRBV20-1, with D hard to call. Trimming left V 5 bases short and J 1 base short, with 17 bases between. This CDR3 has 15 amino acids. The V gene's germline CDR1 is DFQATT and CDR2 SNEGSKA (reference sequence). CDR3 loop: CSAQEWEGQNTEAFF. The CDR3 bases are TGCAGTGCTCAGGAGTGGGAAGGGCAGAACACTGAAGCTTTCTTT.

In its sample, this clonotype was seen many times. The chain uses TRBV29-1 and TRBJ2-7; 7 bases are shared with TRBD2. Trimming cost V 4 bases and J 6 bases; bases outside gene matches: 6. CDR3 length equals 12 residues. CDR1 and CDR2 from the germline V gene are SQVTM and ANQGSEA. The CDR3 nucleotides read TGCAGCGTTGTGGGGGGGGGTCGCGAGCAGTACTTC. Translation: CSVVGGGREQYF.

In this sample, this clonotype turned up many times. CDR3 bases: TGCGCCAGCAGCCCCAGGGAAGGCAGCCCGAACACTGAAGCTTTCTTT. It encodes CASSPREGSPNTEAFF. The chain joins TRBV5-1 to TRBJ1-1, with a possible D match to TRBD1 (5 bases). Germline lookup yields CDR1 SGHRS and CDR2 YFSETQ. This CDR3 contains 16 residues. V shed 4 bases and J shed 1 base, with 17 bases lying between them.

V gene TRBV19 combines with J gene TRBJ2-5, with 10 bases aligning to TRBD1. CDR1 is LNHDA and CDR2 is SQIVND in the germline V gene (reference sequence). V lost 5 bases, J lost 11 bases, and 8 bases stayed unmatched. This CDR3 has 13 residues. The DNA for the CDR3 is TGTGCCAGTAGTTTCGGGACAGGGGAAAAGCAGTACTTC. This translates into CASSFGTGEKQYF.